Presented here are 15 T cell receptor beta chains from one specimen sequenced in a study of T cell changes during pregnancy in multiple sclerosis. The table came from immunoSEQ multiplex PCR; TCRdb's copy has only in-frame clones and leaves some out. Here the sample spans roughly 99,000 clones, roughly 90% being singletons. The sample was peripheral blood, taken in the third trimester of pregnancy. The origin of the receptors is a female donor in good health, enrolled as a control in a pregnancy study.

The chain joins TRBV9 to TRBJ2-7, with a possible D match to TRBD1 (5 bases). Trimming stripped 3 bases from V and 1 base from J, with 5 bases between. The CDR3 loop spans 12 amino acids. CDR1 SGDLS and CDR2 YYNGEE come from the germline V gene. CDR3 region: CASSGTSYEQYF. CDR3 DNA sequence: TGTGCCAGCAGCGGGACATCCTACGAGCAGTACTTC. Drawing the rest from reference TRBV9 and TRBJ2-7, the complete variable domain is DSGVTQTPKHLITATGQRVTLRCSPRSGDLSVYWYQQSLDQGLQFLIQYYNGEERAKGNILERFSAQQFPDLHSELNLSSLELGDSALYFCASSGTSYEQYFGPGTRLTVT.

The V and J genes are TRBV4-3 and TRBJ2-5, with D uncertain. Trimming left V 1 base short and J 7 bases short, with 10 bases between. Looked up from germline, CDR1 is LGHNA and CDR2 is YSLEER. This CDR3 contains 13 residues. This CDR3 reads CASSQVSGGTQYF. The CDR3 DNA sequence: TGCGCCAGCAGCCAAGTTAGTGGCGGGACCCAGTACTTC.

The V gene is TRBV7-2, the J gene TRBJ1-6; the D gene is possibly TRBD1 (6 bases). Germline CDR1 SGHTA, CDR2 FQGNSA. The CDR3 consists of 13 residues. Trimming cost V 5 bases and J 10 bases, with 12 bases left between them. CDR3 sequence reads: CASSAGGHSPLHF. The CDR3 coding sequence is TGTGCCAGCAGCGCCGGGGGGCACTCACCCCTCCACTTT.

The CDR3 sequence is CASSPEGYEQYF. In nucleotides, the CDR3 is TGTGCCAGCTCACCCGAGGGATACGAGCAGTACTTC. The chain recombines TRBV18 with TRBJ2-7; tentatively, D is TRBD2 (5 bases). Germline CDR1 is KGHSH and CDR2 is LQKENI. CDR3 length equals 12 residues. V lost 3 bases and J 4 bases, leaving 7 bases between the germline ends.

This chain connects TRBV2 to TRBJ2-7; D is possibly TRBD1 (5 bases). The germline V gene has CDR1 SNHLY and CDR2 FYNNEI. CDR3 length equals 14 residues. Trimming stripped 6 bases from V and 0 bases from J, with 12 bases between. The CDR3 region is CASRETGSSYEQYF. The CDR3 DNA follows: TGTGCCAGCAGGGAAACAGGAAGCTCCTACGAGCAGTACTTC.

V is TRBV27 and J is TRBJ2-7, with 11 bases matching TRBD2. The V segment lost 6 bases and the J segment 2 bases; nucleotides outside the gene matches: 6. The CDR3 totals 15 residues. Germline V lookup: CDR1 MNHEY, CDR2 SMNVEV (reference sequence). The CDR3 here is CASRYSSGGPYEQYF. The CDR3 region has the DNA TGTGCCAGCAGGTACTCTAGCGGGGGGCCCTACGAGCAGTACTTC.

The chain joins TRBV18 to TRBJ1-4, with D uncertain. This CDR3 spans 13 amino acids. The V gene's germline CDR1 is KGHSH and CDR2 LQKENI. V shed 6 bases and J shed 4 bases, with 9 bases lying between them. The DNA for the CDR3 is TGTGCCAGCTCTCTTCGAGGTAATGAAAAACTGTTTTTT. Protein sequence: CASSLRGNEKLFF.

J is TRBJ1-3 and V is TRBV7-9; D gene uncertain. Germline CDR1 reads SEHNR; CDR2 reads FQNEAQ (reference sequence). Trimming cost V 1 base and J 3 bases, with 4 bases left between them. The CDR3 is 13 amino acids. The CDR3 coding sequence is TGTGCCAGCAGCTTAGACTTTGGAAACACCATATATTTT. It is translated as CASSLDFGNTIYF.

CDR3 coding DNA: TGTGCCAGCAGCTCAGACAGGGGTCAAGAGACCCAGTACTTC. Its translation: CASSSDRGQETQYF. This rearrangement joins TRBV13 to TRBJ2-5, with 8 bases matching TRBD1. J lost 2 bases, V lost 4 bases, and 3 bases had no gene match. This CDR3 is 14 amino acids long. The germline V gene has CDR1 PRHDT and CDR2 FYEKMQ (reference sequence).

The CDR3 sequence is CASGLGPLGYTF. CDR3 sequence (DNA): TGTGCTAGTGGTTTGGGGCCCTTAGGCTACACCTTC. V usage is TRBV12-5 and J usage is TRBJ1-2; D not resolved. The CDR3 runs 12 residues. Trimming shortened V by 1 base and J by 8 bases, and 8 bases separated the two germline ends. Germline lookup yields CDR1 LGHNT and CDR2 FRNRAP.

This clone has just a few counts. The J gene is TRBJ1-2, the V gene TRBV7-2, with 7 nucleotides matching TRBD1. V trimming: 0 bases; J trimming: 3 bases; junction bases outside the gene matches: 1. CDR1 SGHTA and CDR2 FQGNSA come from the germline V gene. The CDR3 is 14 amino acids. The CDR3 reads CASSLAGQDYGYTF. The CDR3 DNA sequence: TGTGCCAGCAGCTTAGCCGGACAGGACTATGGCTACACCTTC.

This chain joins TRBV30 and TRBJ2-3; 10 nucleotides agree with TRBD2. The CDR3 spans 13 residues. Germline values: CDR1 GTSNPN, CDR2 SVGIG (reference sequence). Trimming at V came to 5 bases and at J to 2 bases, leaving 1 base not matched to a gene. The CDR3 DNA reads TGTGCCTGGCTAGCGGGGGCCACAGATACGCAGTATTTT. The encoded protein is CAWLAGATDTQYF.

The V and J genes are TRBV5-3 and TRBJ1-2; TRBD1 matches at 10 bases. TRBV5-3 is labeled an ORF, and its function is uncertain. This CDR3 contains 16 residues. The trim removed 4 bases at V and 4 bases at J, leaving 10 bases unmatched. CDR3 loop: CARSATGTGVFYGYTF. The CDR3 DNA is TGTGCCAGAAGCGCGACCGGGACAGGGGTCTTCTATGGCTACACCTTC.

This chain uses TRBV4-3 with TRBJ2-3; the D is unclear. V was pared by 0 bases and J by 0 bases, with 7 bases between. Germline V lookup: CDR1 LGHNA, CDR2 YSLEER. CDR3 length equals 15 residues. CDR3 in DNA: TGCGCCAGCAGCCAAGATTGGGCAAGCACAGATACGCAGTATTTT. Translating gives CASSQDWASTDTQYF.

The chain uses TRBV4-1 and TRBJ1-4; 10 bases align to TRBD1. The V gene end was trimmed by 4 bases and the J gene end by 3 bases; junction bases not matched to a gene: 8. The CDR3 runs 17 residues. Germline V gene lookup returns CDR1 MGHRA and CDR2 YSYEKL. This chain's CDR3 is CASSPLPGQGPNEKLFF. DNA of the CDR3: TGCGCCAGCAGCCCACTACCGGGACAGGGGCCTAATGAAAAACTGTTTTTT.